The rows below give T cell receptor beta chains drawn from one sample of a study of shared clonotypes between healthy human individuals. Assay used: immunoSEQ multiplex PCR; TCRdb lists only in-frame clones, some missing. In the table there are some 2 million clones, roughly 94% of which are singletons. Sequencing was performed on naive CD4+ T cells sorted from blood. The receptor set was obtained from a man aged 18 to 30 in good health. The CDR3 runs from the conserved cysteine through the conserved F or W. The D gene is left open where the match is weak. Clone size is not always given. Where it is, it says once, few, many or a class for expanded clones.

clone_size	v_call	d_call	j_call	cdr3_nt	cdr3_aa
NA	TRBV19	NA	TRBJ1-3	TGTGCCAGTAGTATAGGGGGTAGGGTAAACACCATATATTTT	CASSIGGRVNTIYF
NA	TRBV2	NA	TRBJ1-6	TGTGCCAGCAGTTTCCACAGTTCACCCCTCCACTTT	CASSFHSSPLHF
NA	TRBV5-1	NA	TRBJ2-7	TGCGCCAGCAGCGTCGAGGGGGGGCGCTACGAGCAGTACTTC	CASSVEGGRYEQYF
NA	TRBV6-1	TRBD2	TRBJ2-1	TGTGCCAGCAGTCCTAGCGGGGGGAGGAATGAGCAGTTCTTC	CASSPSGGRNEQFF
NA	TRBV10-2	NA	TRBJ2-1	TGCGCCAGCAGTGAGGAGGGAGCCTCCTACAATGAGCAGTTCTTC	CASSEEGASYNEQFF
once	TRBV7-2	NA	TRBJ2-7	TGTGCCAGCAGCTTCCTCCTGGGGACGGGGATGGAGTACTTC	CASSFLLGTGMEYF
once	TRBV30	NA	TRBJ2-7	TGTGCCTGCTCAAGGGGGGGTAGGAACGAGCAGTACTTC	CACSRGGRNEQYF
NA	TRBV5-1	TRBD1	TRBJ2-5	TGCGCCAGCAGCTTGGAGGGGGCGGCAGAGACCCAGTACTTC	CASSLEGAAETQYF
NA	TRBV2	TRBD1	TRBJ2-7	TGTGCCAGCAGTGAACAGGGGGTCTACGAGCAGTACTTC	CASSEQGVYEQYF
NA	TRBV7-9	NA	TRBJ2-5	TGTGCCAGCAGCCCTAGAGGGACACTGCAAGAGACCCAGTACTTC	CASSPRGTLQETQYF
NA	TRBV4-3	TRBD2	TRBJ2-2	TGCGCCAGCAGCCAAGGGGACACCGGACTAGCGGGAGACTCCGGGGAGCTGTTTTTT	CASSQGDTGLAGDSGELFF
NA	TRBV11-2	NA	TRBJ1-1	TGTGCCAGCAGTCAAGGGTGGGTCAGCGTGGGGACTGAAGCTTTCTTT	CASSQGWVSVGTEAFF
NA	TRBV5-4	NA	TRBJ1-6	TGTGCCAGCAGCCCTGATGGGCAACCCGCACCCCTCCACTTT	CASSPDGQPAPLHF
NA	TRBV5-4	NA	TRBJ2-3	TGTGCCAGCAGCTCCGGGTCTAGCACAGATACGCAGTATTTT	CASSSGSSTDTQYF
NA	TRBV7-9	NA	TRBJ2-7	TGTGCCAGCAGCTCCCTCAACCCGAGGAACGAGCAGTACTTC	CASSSLNPRNEQYF
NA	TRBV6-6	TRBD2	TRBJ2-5	TGTGCCAGCAGTCTAGGGACTAGCGGGAGTGGAGAGACCCAGTACTTC	CASSLGTSGSGETQYF
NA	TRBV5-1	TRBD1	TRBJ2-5	TGCGCCAGCAGCTTTGATAGGGGGCCGGAGACCCAGTACTTC	CASSFDRGPETQYF
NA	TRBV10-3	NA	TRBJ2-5	TGTGCCATCAGTGAGTCCAACAGAGCTCAAGAGACCCAGTACTTC	CAISESNRAQETQYF
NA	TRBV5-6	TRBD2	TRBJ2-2	TGTGCCAGCAGCATTCCGGGACTAGCGGGAGCGGACACCGGGGAGCTGTTTTTT	CASSIPGLAGADTGELFF
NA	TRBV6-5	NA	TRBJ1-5	TGTGCCAGCAGTTACGCGTCGGGGGGTCAGCCCCAGCATTTT	CASSYASGGQPQHF
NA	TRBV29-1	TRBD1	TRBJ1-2	TGCAGCGCCGGGACAGCCGAGGGCTATGGCTACACCTTC	CSAGTAEGYGYTF
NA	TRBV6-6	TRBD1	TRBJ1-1	TGTGCCAGCAGACGAACGACAGGGCCGAACACTGAAGCTTTCTTT	CASRRTTGPNTEAFF
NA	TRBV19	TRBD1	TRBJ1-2	TGTGCCAGTAGTATTGGGACAGGGGTCTATGGCTACACCTTC	CASSIGTGVYGYTF
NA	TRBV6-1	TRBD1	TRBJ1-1	TGTGCCAGCAGCGAACAGGGGATTCGGCACACTGAAGCTTTCTTT	CASSEQGIRHTEAFF
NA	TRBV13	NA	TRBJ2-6	TGTGCCAGCAGCTTTGGAGGGCTCGGGGCCAACGTCCTGACTTTC	CASSFGGLGANVLTF
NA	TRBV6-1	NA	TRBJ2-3	TGTGCCAGCAGTGAAAGTCCCACAGATACGCAGTATTTT	CASSESPTDTQYF
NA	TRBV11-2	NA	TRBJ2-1	TGTGCCAGCAGCCCACCGTGGTCCGGACGGAACTACAATGAGCAGTTCTTC	CASSPPWSGRNYNEQFF
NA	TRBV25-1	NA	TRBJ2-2	TGTGCCAGCAGTGAAAAACTAGCCACCGGGGAGCTGTTTTTT	CASSEKLATGELFF
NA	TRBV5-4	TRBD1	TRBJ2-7	TGTGCCAGCAGCATCGGACAGGGTGACGAGCAGTACTTC	CASSIGQGDEQYF
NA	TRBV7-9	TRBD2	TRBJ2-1	TGTGCCAGCAGCCAAGGACTAGCGGAGAACAATGAGCAGTTCTTC	CASSQGLAENNEQFF
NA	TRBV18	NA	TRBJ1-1	TGTGCCAGCTCACCAAGGGGGACACCCAACACTGAAGCTTTCTTT	CASSPRGTPNTEAFF
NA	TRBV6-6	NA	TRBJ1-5	TGTGCCAGCACCCGACTGGACAGTAGCAATCAGCCCCAGCATTTT	CASTRLDSSNQPQHF
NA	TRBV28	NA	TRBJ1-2	TGTGCCAGCAGTTTATTGAGCCGAACCGTCAACTATGGCTACACCTTC	CASSLLSRTVNYGYTF
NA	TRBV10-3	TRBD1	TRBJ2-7	TGTGCCATCAGTATGGGGACAGACTACGAGCAGTACTTC	CAISMGTDYEQYF
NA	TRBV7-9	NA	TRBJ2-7	TGTGCCAGCAGCTTAGCGCGGACGGAAATAGCGGCGTCCTACGAGCAGTACTTC	CASSLARTEIAASYEQYF
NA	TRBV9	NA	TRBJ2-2	TGTGCCAGCAGCGTGAATGTAGGGGCTGGCACCGGGGAGCTGTTTTTT	CASSVNVGAGTGELFF
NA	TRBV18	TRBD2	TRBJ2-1	TGTGCCAGCTCACCACTAGCGGGGCTGAACAATGAGCAGTTCTTC	CASSPLAGLNNEQFF
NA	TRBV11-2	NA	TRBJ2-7	TGTGCCAGCAGCTTAGGGGACACCACCGGTGACGAGCAGTACTTC	CASSLGDTTGDEQYF
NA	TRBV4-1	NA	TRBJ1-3	TGCGCCAGCAGCCAAGATCTTCCCGGGGGTCGTGGAAACACCATATATTTT	CASSQDLPGGRGNTIYF
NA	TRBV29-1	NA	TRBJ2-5	TGCAGCGTTGAACCCCCGGGGATCGGGACCCAGTACTTC	CSVEPPGIGTQYF
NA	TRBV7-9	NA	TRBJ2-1	TGTGCCAGCAGCTTATCTTTGGGACAAAAGTTCTTC	CASSLSLGQKFF
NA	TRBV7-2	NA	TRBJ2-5	TGTGCCAGCAGCTTACATGAGACCCAGTACTTC	CASSLHETQYF